The 8 T cell receptor beta chains below all came from one sample that was sequenced in a study of low-dose radiotherapy and immunotherapy resistance in tumors. With TRAV- and TRBV-specific primers, first-strand cDNA was made, covering the alpha and beta chains. TCR amplification involved 20 to 25 PCR cycles with a constant-region primer and V-primer adapter. TCRdb re-called the reads through MiXCR, storing one row per CDR3 protein. This sample yields 14,000 to 15,000 distinct CDR3 sequences, of which roughly 48% are seen a single time; 3.5% to 4.5% belongs to the top ten. The receptors come from a human donor with advanced metastatic prostate, ovarian, gallbladder or colorectal cancer (not recorded which). This table probably holds off-target reads from a library built for another chain.

The V call is TRBV12-3 or TRBV12-4, the J call TRBJ1-1, with 9 bases that match TRBD1. There are 11 residues in the CDR3. V trimming: 6 bases; J trimming: 8 bases; junction bases outside the gene matches: 1. The chain's CDR3 is CASSGTGEAFF. CDR3 coding DNA: TGTGCCAGCAGCGGGACAGGGGAAGCTTTCTTT.

The CDR3 nucleotides are TGTGCCAGCAGTCTGGTAGGGGCTAGTGGTGAGCAGTTCTTC. Amino acid sequence: CASSLVGASGEQFF. V usage is TRBV27 and J usage is TRBJ2-1; TRBD1 is a possible D gene (5 bases). Trimming pared 5 bases from V and 9 bases from J, leaving 17 bases between. CDR1 is MNHEY, CDR2 SMNVEV, per germline (reference sequence). The CDR3 runs to 14 residues.

The chain joins TRBV27 to TRBJ2-2; D may be TRBD1 (6 bases). The V end lost 6 bases, the J end lost 0 bases, and 11 bases lay between the germline ends. The length of the CDR3 is 15 residues. Germline CDR1 MNHEY, CDR2 SMNVEV (reference sequence). CDR3 protein: CASRTGQTNTGELFF. The CDR3 DNA sequence: TGTGCCAGCAGAACGGGACAAACGAACACCGGGGAGCTGTTTTTT.

V gene TRBV30 combines with J gene TRBJ1-1; D gene unclear. The V end lost 0 bases, the J end lost 4 bases, and 6 bases lay between the germline ends. The CDR3 contains 12 residues. Germline V gene sequence: CDR1 GTSNPN, CDR2 SVGIG (reference sequence). DNA of the CDR3: TGTGCCTGGAGTGTATACGGCACTGAAGCTTTCTTT. It yields the protein CAWSVYGTEAFF.

The DNA of the CDR3 is TGCAGTGCGCCCGGACAGGGGGGAGAAAAACTGTTTTTT. Translated: CSAPGQGGEKLFF. The rearrangement links TRBV20-1 to TRBJ1-4, with TRBD1 matching over 10 bases. This CDR3 comprises 13 residues. CDR1 and CDR2 (germline): DFQATT, SNEGSKA (reference sequence). V dropped 6 bases and J dropped 8; count of bases not matched to a gene: 6.

This clonotype was seen a handful of times. The chain carries TRBV25-1 and TRBJ2-4; a weak D match, TRBD1 (6 bases). Trimming left V 0 bases short and J 3 bases short, with 9 bases between. CDR3 length: 15 residues. Looked up from germline, CDR1 is MGHDK and CDR2 is SYGVNS. The CDR3 reads CASSEYAGVKNIQYF. The CDR3 DNA sequence: TGTGCCAGCAGTGAATATGCAGGGGTCAAAAACATTCAGTACTTC.

This CDR3 is CASSLSGVNTGELFF. The CDR3 nucleotides read TGTGCCAGCAGCTTAAGCGGGGTCAACACCGGGGAGCTGTTTTTT. The gene calls are TRBV5-6 and TRBJ2-2; 7 positions agree with TRBD2. Germline CDR1 and CDR2: SGHDT and YYEEEE. The CDR3 has 15 amino acids. Trimming removed 2 bases from V and 2 bases from J; junction bases left unmatched: 3. The full variable domain, rest sourced from reference TRBV5-6 and TRBJ2-2, is DAGVTQSPTHLIKTRGQQVTLRCSPKSGHDTVSWYQQALGQGPQFIFQYYEEEERQRGNFPDRFSGHQFPNYSSELNVNALLLGDSALYLCASSLSGVNTGELFFGEGSRLTVL.

Only a few counts were recorded for this clonotype. The chain has TRBV5-1 and TRBJ2-2; tentative D call: TRBD2 (6 bases). The CDR3 sequence is 12 residues long. The V gene lost 4 bases and the J gene lost 7 bases, with 8 bases spanning the gap. Germline CDR1 is SGHRS and CDR2 is YFSETQ. Here the CDR3 reads CASSAGIGELFF. The CDR3 nucleotides read TGCGCCAGCAGCGCGGGGATCGGGGAGCTGTTTTTT.